These T cell receptor beta chains were read from a single sample in a study of blood T cell repertoires in COVID-19. Generated by immunoSEQ multiplex PCR, the TCRdb table keeps only in-frame clones and is missing some. The sample yields around 300,000 clones, 83% seen once. The specimen sequenced was peripheral blood. The receptors originated from a young man with active or convalescent COVID-19. Each CDR3 is given without its conserved first and last residue. The D gene is left open where the match is weak.

v_gene	d_gene	CDR3aa
TRBV7-2	.	ASSLVPPGFVPLH
TRBV7-2	TRBD1	ASSPQSRDRNYGYT
TRBV5-1	TRBD1	ASSGDRENSPLH
TRBV4-2	TRBD2	ASGLAGLDTQY
TRBV19	.	ASSLLGGRNQPQH
TRBV9	.	ASSMGLNQETQY
TRBV5-1	TRBD1	ASSTTGVNSPLH
TRBV9	.	ASSGRPGHEQF
TRBV27	TRBD1	ASRPDRAYGYT
TRBV2	.	ASSERTTNEKLF
TRBV6-5	.	ASLGPGSDEQF
TRBV28	TRBD2	ASSSLAGGTDTQY
TRBV21-1	.	ASRYRGVGQY
TRBV9	TRBD1	ASSPRDRWNTGELF
TRBV13	TRBD1	ASSLGQGANEQF
TRBV5-5	TRBD1	ASSLATGKYGYT
TRBV15	TRBD1	ATSRGQGAGGYT
TRBV15	.	ATSRDRATGLNGYT
TRBV5-4	TRBD1	ASSLGTGITEAF
TRBV18	TRBD1	ASSPQGAGNSPLH
TRBV4-1	TRBD2	ASSHGGGTPYNEQF
TRBV7-3	.	ASSLRSGPTYEQY
TRBV30	TRBD2	AWSVGLAGGEQY
TRBV10-3	.	AIRRDSSYNSPLH
TRBV9	.	ASSGGGEGSPLH
TRBV14	.	ASSQESGRTQY
TRBV7-2	.	ASSLLPGVTEAF
TRBV9	.	ASSADRRGEAEAF
TRBV19	.	ASSIDQSSGGSQPQH
TRBV10-3	TRBD2	AISERGVYNEQF
TRBV28	.	ASSRPGDEQF
TRBV7-9	.	ASSFGQYNEQF
TRBV18	TRBD1	ASSPVGQGTPGANVLT
TRBV19	.	ASSIVADTQY
TRBV5-1	.	ASSLGAGSFSGTEAF
TRBV15	TRBD2	ATSRDGTSGAYEQY
TRBV5-8	.	ASSLRGGGSYNEQF
TRBV4-2	TRBD2	ASSNPGLDGRIETQY
TRBV6-2/TRBV6-3	.	ASSIGDRGQPQH
TRBV6-2/TRBV6-3	.	ASSTGAGNTIY
TRBV3-1/TRBV3-2	.	ASSRGGLSTDTQY
TRBV28	TRBD1	ASSSTGWGVNQPQH
TRBV13	TRBD2	ASSFSTSGDNEQF
TRBV20-1	.	SAGWPQH
TRBV4-1	TRBD2	ASSQVPAGGWDEQF